Shown below are 17 T cell receptor beta chains from a single sample sequenced in a study of T-cell reconstitution after alpha-beta-depleted transplantation in children. The TCRbeta library was prepared with unique molecular identifiers. One entry per CDR3 protein results from TCRdb running MiXCR on the PCR reads. Among under 450,000 distinct CDR3 sequences listed, 13% were seen once. The sequencing used PBMCs, collected from the stem cell graft. These receptors originate from a human donor who donated a stem cell graft to a child with Fanconi anemia.

In the case of this clonotype: A clone one base away is much larger, so this may be a read error. The gene calls are TRBV10-3 and TRBJ1-3; no firm D call. The V end lost 10 bases, the J end lost 4 bases, and 5 bases lay between the germline ends. The CDR3 is made up of 10 amino acids. The V gene's germline CDR1 is ENHRY and CDR2 SYGVKD. The DNA of the CDR3 is TGTGCCACCCGGGGAAACACCATATATTTT. Amino acids: CATRGNTIYF.

The chain links TRBV6-2 or TRBV6-3 to TRBJ1-2, with TRBD1 matching over 7 bases. This CDR3 is 18 amino acids long. Germline CDR1 reads MNHEY; CDR2 reads SVGEGT. The trim removed 0 bases at V and 0 bases at J, leaving 10 bases unmatched. CDR3 nucleotide sequence: TGTGCCAGCAGTTACTCGGGGAACAGGGGCCAAGCTAACTATGGCTACACCTTC. Protein sequence: CASSYSGNRGQANYGYTF.

This chain links TRBV10-3 with TRBJ2-2; 14 bases agree with TRBD2. This CDR3 has 18 residues. CDR1 and CDR2 (germline): ENHRY, SYGVKD. V was clipped by 0 bases and J by 0 bases; unmatched bases: 0. CDR3 region: CAISESGLAGANTGELFF. In DNA form, the CDR3 reads TGTGCCATCAGTGAGTCGGGACTAGCGGGGGCGAACACCGGGGAGCTGTTTTTT.

The genes are TRBV5-1 and TRBJ1-1, with no clear D. This CDR3 spans 17 amino acids. V lost 9 bases and J 6 bases, leaving 30 bases between the germline ends. The germline gives CDR1 SGHRS, CDR2 YFSETQ. CDR3: CATHKGDGIIMAAEAFF. The CDR3 coding sequence is TGCGCCACGCACAAGGGCGACGGTATTATTATGGCAGCTGAAGCTTTCTTT.

This sequence joins TRBV5-1 and TRBJ2-7; TRBD1 matches 7 bases. Germline-derived CDR1 and CDR2 are SGHRS and YFSETQ. V lost 5 bases and J lost 9; bases outside the gene matches: 14. The CDR3 is made up of 14 amino acids. This chain's CDR3 is CASRVGTATMGQYF. The DNA of the CDR3 is TGCGCCAGCAGAGTTGGGACAGCGACTATGGGGCAGTACTTC.

This clonotype was recorded many times. This rearrangement joins TRBV5-1 to TRBJ1-3; D not certain. This CDR3 has 14 amino acids. Germline V gene lookup returns CDR1 SGHRS and CDR2 YFSETQ. Deletions cut 1 base from V and 2 bases from J, with 7 bases between. The DNA for the CDR3 is TGCGCCAGCAGCTTGAAGCCCACTGGAAACACCATATATTTT. Residues: CASSLKPTGNTIYF.

The V and J genes are TRBV5-6 and TRBJ1-1; D is possibly TRBD1 (5 bases). CDR3 length: 15 amino acids. Germline CDR1 reads SGHDT; CDR2 reads YYEEEE. V shed 3 bases and J shed 0 bases, with 12 bases lying between them. The CDR3, as DNA: TGTGCCAGCAGCTACTCAGACAGAGTGAACACTGAAGCTTTCTTT. This gives the protein CASSYSDRVNTEAFF. Variable domain in full (rest from reference TRBV5-6 and TRBJ1-1): DAGVTQSPTHLIKTRGQQVTLRCSPKSGHDTVSWYQQALGQGPQFIFQYYEEEERQRGNFPDRFSGHQFPNYSSELNVNALLLGDSALYLCASSYSDRVNTEAFFGQGTRLTVV.

This clonotype was recorded many times. This chain joins TRBV28 and TRBJ2-3; 10 bases are a match to TRBD2. The length of the CDR3 is 15 residues. Trimming took 6 bases from V and 0 from J; bases not matched to a gene: 3. CDR1 is MDHEN and CDR2 is SYDVKM in the germline V gene. CDR3 region: CASSVAGGSTDTQYF. For the CDR3, the DNA is TGTGCCAGCAGCGTAGCGGGGGGAAGCACAGATACGCAGTATTTT. Variable domain in full (rest from reference TRBV28 and TRBJ2-3): DVKVTQSSRYLVKRTGEKVFLECVQDMDHENMFWYRQDPGLGLRLIYFSYDVKMKEKGDIPEGYSVSREKKERFSLILESASTNQTSMYLCASSVAGGSTDTQYFGPGTRLTVL.

The sample holds a few counts of this clonotype. This chain links TRBV20-1 with TRBJ1-4; the D is unclear. V shed 6 bases and J shed 8 bases, with 13 bases lying between them. CDR3 length: 12 residues. From germline, CDR1 is DFQATT and CDR2 SNEGSKA (reference sequence). Written as DNA, the CDR3 is TGCAGTGCGCGGGCAGCGGGGGAAAAACTGTTTTTT. Its translation: CSARAAGEKLFF.

V usage is TRBV12-3 or TRBV12-4 and J usage is TRBJ2-7; 8 positions match TRBD1. CDR3 length equals 14 residues. V lost 6 bases to trimming and J lost 2 bases; unmatched junction nucleotides: 6. As DNA, the CDR3 is TGTGCCAGCAGCCCCCCGGACAGGGCCTACGAGCAGTACGTC. It is translated as CASSPPDRAYEQYV.

The chain uses TRBV27 and TRBJ1-1; D remains unclear. V lost 0 bases, J lost 4 bases, and 6 bases lay in between. The CDR3 length is 13 residues. Germline CDR1 is MNHEY and CDR2 is SMNVEV (reference sequence). The CDR3 reads CASSLSDSTEAFF. The CDR3 region has the DNA TGTGCCAGCAGTTTATCGGATAGCACTGAAGCTTTCTTT.

This chain joins TRBV11-1 and TRBJ2-6; D unclear. Deletions cut 2 bases from V and 1 base from J, with 9 bases between. CDR1 and CDR2 from the germline V gene are SGHAT and FQDESV (reference sequence). This CDR3 contains 16 residues. The DNA for the CDR3 is TGTGCCAGCAGCTTATCTGGTCGATCTGGGGCCAACGTCCTGACTTTC. As protein: CASSLSGRSGANVLTF.

This clonotype turned up a few times. The genes are TRBV5-1 and TRBJ1-1, with D maybe TRBD1 (6 bases). Germline V gene sequence: CDR1 SGHRS, CDR2 YFSETQ. The ends were cut back, 3 bases at V and 1 base at J, with 10 bases in the middle. The CDR3 sequence is 14 residues long. The CDR3 is CASSYRTENTEAFF. The CDR3 bases are TGCGCCAGCAGCTACCGGACAGAGAACACTGAAGCTTTCTTT.

V is TRBV3-1 and J is TRBJ1-3; D gene unclear. The germline gives CDR1 LGHDT, CDR2 YNNKEL (reference sequence). V was clipped by 6 bases and J by 4 bases, with 13 bases between them. The CDR3 contains 14 residues. The DNA for the CDR3 is TGTGCCAGCAGTGCTGCTACGGGGGGAAACACCATATATTTT. It specifies CASSAATGGNTIYF.

This clonotype was seen repeatedly, ten times or more. The V call is TRBV7-2, the J call TRBJ2-3; perhaps TRBD1 as D (6 bases). The CDR3 loop spans 15 amino acids. V was pared by 1 base and J by 3 bases, with 11 bases between. Germline V gene data show CDR1 as SGHTA and CDR2 as FQGNSA. The CDR3 region is CASSLVGQITDTQYF. The CDR3 nucleotides are TGTGCCAGCAGCTTAGTTGGACAGATTACAGATACGCAGTATTTT.

Only a few counts were recorded for this clonotype. The chain employs TRBV11-3 and TRBJ1-1; unclear D gene. Germline-derived CDR1 and CDR2 are SGHNT and YENEEA. The V end was cut by 0 bases, the J end by 10 bases, with 12 bases between. The CDR3 spans 13 residues. CDR3 nucleotides: TGTGCCAGCAGCTTAGATGGGGTGAGTGGAGCTTTCTTT. Translation: CASSLDGVSGAFF.

This clonotype was seen only a few times. The gene calls are TRBV11-2 and TRBJ1-1; D is unclear. Trimming pared 5 bases from V and 4 bases from J, leaving 14 bases between. The germline V gene encodes CDR1 SGHAT and CDR2 FQNNGV. The CDR3 has 14 amino acids. CDR3 sequence (DNA): TGTGCCAGCAGCGCCGGCGTGGGGAGCACTGAAGCTTTCTTT. It translates to CASSAGVGSTEAFF.